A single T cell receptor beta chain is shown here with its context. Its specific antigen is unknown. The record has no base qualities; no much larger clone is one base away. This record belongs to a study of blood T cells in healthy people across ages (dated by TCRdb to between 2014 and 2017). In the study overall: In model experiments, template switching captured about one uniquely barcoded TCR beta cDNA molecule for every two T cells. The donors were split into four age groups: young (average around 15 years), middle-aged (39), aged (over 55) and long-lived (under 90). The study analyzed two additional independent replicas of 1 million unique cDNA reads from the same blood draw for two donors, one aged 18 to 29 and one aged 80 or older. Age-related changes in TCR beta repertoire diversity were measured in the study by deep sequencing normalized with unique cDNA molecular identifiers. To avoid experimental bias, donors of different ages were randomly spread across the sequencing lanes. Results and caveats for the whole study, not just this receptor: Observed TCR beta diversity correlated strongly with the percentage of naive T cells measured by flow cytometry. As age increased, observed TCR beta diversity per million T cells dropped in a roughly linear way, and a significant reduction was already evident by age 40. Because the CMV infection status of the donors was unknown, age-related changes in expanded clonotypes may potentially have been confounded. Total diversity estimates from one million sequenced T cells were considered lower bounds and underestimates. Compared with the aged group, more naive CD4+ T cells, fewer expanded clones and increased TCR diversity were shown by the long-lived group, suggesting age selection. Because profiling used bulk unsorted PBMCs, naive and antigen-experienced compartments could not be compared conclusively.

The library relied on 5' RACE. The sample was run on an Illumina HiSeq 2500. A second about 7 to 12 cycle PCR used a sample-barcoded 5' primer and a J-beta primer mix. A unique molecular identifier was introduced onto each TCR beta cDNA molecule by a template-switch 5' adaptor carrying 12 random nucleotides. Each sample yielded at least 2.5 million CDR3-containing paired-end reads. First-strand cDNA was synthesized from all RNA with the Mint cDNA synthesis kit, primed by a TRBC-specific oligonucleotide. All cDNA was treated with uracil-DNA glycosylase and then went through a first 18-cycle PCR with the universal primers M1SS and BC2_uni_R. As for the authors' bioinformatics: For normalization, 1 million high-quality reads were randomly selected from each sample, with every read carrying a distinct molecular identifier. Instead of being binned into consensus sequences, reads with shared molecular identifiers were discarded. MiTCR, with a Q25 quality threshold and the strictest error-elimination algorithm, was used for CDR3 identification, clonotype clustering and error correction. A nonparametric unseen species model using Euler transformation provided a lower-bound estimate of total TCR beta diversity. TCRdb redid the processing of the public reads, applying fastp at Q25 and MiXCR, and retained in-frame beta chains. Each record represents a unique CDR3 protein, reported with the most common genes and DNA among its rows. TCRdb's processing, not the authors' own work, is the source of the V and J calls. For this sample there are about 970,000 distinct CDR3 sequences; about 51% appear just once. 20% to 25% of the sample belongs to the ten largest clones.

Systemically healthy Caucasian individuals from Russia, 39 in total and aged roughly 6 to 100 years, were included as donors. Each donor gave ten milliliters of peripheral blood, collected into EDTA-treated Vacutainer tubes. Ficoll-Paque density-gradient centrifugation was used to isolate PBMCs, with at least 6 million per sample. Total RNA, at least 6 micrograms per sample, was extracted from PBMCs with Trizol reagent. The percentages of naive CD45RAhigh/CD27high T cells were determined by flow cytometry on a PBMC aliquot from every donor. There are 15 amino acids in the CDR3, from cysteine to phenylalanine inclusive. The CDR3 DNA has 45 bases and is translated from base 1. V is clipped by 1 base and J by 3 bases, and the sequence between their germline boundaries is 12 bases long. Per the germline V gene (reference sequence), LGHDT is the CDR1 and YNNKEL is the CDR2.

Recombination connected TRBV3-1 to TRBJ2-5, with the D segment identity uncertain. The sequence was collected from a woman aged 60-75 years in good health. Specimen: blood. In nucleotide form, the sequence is TGTGCCAGCAGCCAAGTTGACTCCGTTAAAGAGACCCAGTACTTC. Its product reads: CASSQVDSVKETQYF.